The 12 T cell receptor beta chains below all came from one sample that was sequenced in a study of sequential checkpoint blockade in melanoma. Treatment reported: randomized to nivolumab then ipilimumab (arm A) or the reverse (arm B). Data came from immunoSEQ multiplex PCR; TCRdb stores just in-frame clones and leaves some out. Of under 25,000 clones in the sample, about 80% were seen once. Sequenced material: CD8+ T cells sorted from blood (inferred from file names), taken from a patient given nivolumab and ipilimumab in sequence. These receptors were collected from a human donor with melanoma.

Concerning this clone: Compared with germline, one end of the junction differs, possibly owing to a read error. This chain joins TRBV29-1 and TRBJ2-7; 10 bases are a match to TRBD1. The CDR3 contains 15 residues. Germline V gene lookup returns CDR1 SQVTM and CDR2 ANQGSEA. The CDR3 DNA reads as TGCAGCGTGGAAGCCGGGACAGGGGCTGGCTACGAGCAGTACTTC. Residues: CSVEAGTGAGYEQYF.

In this sample, this clone turned up once. The genes are TRBV2 and TRBJ1-1; 10 nucleotides line up with TRBD1. From germline, CDR1 is SNHLY and CDR2 FYNNEI. The CDR3 runs to 14 residues. Germline trimming cut 7 bases from V and 7 bases from J; bases unmatched to any gene: 9. The DNA for the CDR3 is TGTGCCAGCACCGCGACAGGGGGCCTCAATGAAGCTTTCTTT. It translates to CASTATGGLNEAFF.

The chain recombines TRBV7-8 with TRBJ1-2, with 10 positions matching TRBD1. J gave up 5 bases and V 5 bases, and 2 bases lay outside the gene matches. The germline V gene encodes CDR1 SGHVS and CDR2 FQNEAQ. This CDR3 is built from 13 residues. The DNA for the CDR3 is TGTGCCAGCAGCCCGGGACAGGGGTATGGCTACACCTTC. Encoded protein: CASSPGQGYGYTF.

V and J are TRBV29-1 and TRBJ1-2, with 8 nucleotides matching TRBD1. The V segment lost 7 bases and the J segment 10 bases; nucleotides outside the gene matches: 11. This CDR3 contains 12 residues. Germline-derived CDR1 and CDR2 are SQVTM and ANQGSEA. The CDR3 here is CSGGSGQGVYTF. The CDR3 DNA reads as TGCAGCGGAGGGAGCGGACAGGGCGTCTACACCTTC.

In its sample, this clone was seen once. The rearrangement joins TRBV10-2 to TRBJ1-2; a possible D gene is TRBD1 (6 bases). The V gene's germline CDR1 is WSHSY and CDR2 SAAADI. V lost 8 bases and J 6 bases, leaving 16 bases between the germline ends. The length of the CDR3 is 13 residues. This CDR3 is CASGEQGSDGYTF. Here the CDR3 DNA reads TGCGCCAGCGGAGAACAGGGATCGGATGGCTACACCTTC.

This clone was seen more than once but under ten times. Other DNA variants within this sample encode the same CDR3. The V call is TRBV28, the J call TRBJ1-5; no clear D. Germline loops: CDR1 MDHEN, CDR2 SYDVKM. The CDR3 loop spans 14 amino acids. Trimming took 6 bases from V and 0 from J, leaving 9 bases between them. The CDR3 coding sequence is TGTGCCAGCAGAGACCGGAGTAGCAATCAGCCCCAGCATTTT. Encoded protein: CASRDRSSNQPQHF.

The CDR3 coding sequence is TGTGCCAGCAGCCCACTCTCCGGTCCCGACGAGCAGTACTTC. Its translation: CASSPLSGPDEQYF. The chain links TRBV7-6 to TRBJ2-7; D remains unclear. Between the trimmed V and J ends, which lost 5 bases and 5 bases, there was a span of 16 bases. The CDR3 extends over 14 amino acids. Germline CDR1 is SGHVS and CDR2 is FNYEAQ.

This clone appeared a few times. The J gene is TRBJ2-7, the V gene TRBV7-9; D call uncertain. V was clipped by 1 base and J by 6 bases, with 10 bases between them. The CDR3 extends over 13 amino acids. Per germline, CDR1 SEHNR and CDR2 FQNEAQ (reference sequence). The CDR3 loop is CASSLDGEAEQYF. The CDR3 nucleotides read TGTGCCAGCAGCTTAGATGGAGAGGCCGAGCAGTACTTC.

The genes are TRBV5-6 and TRBJ1-1; D might be TRBD1 (5 bases). V was shortened by 4 bases and J by 7 bases, with 17 bases between the two germline ends. The CDR3 has 14 amino acids. In germline, CDR1 is SGHDT, CDR2 YYEEEE. The CDR3 nucleotides are TGTGCCAGCAGCCCGGGGAGGGGAATAATTGAAGCTTTCTTT. Translated: CASSPGRGIIEAFF. The full variable domain, its missing parts supplied by reference TRBV5-6 and TRBJ1-1, is DAGVTQSPTHLIKTRGQQVTLRCSPKSGHDTVSWYQQALGQGPQFIFQYYEEEERQRGNFPDRFSGHQFPNYSSELNVNALLLGDSALYLCASSPGRGIIEAFFGQGTRLTVV.

The chain combines TRBV28 with TRBJ2-7; 7 bases are a match to TRBD1. Trimming cost V 2 bases and J 4 bases; bases outside gene matches: 2. The CDR3 spans 13 residues. From germline, CDR1 is MDHEN and CDR2 SYDVKM. CDR3 DNA: TGTGCCAGCAGTTTACGGACAGGATACGAGCAGTACTTC. Protein: CASSLRTGYEQYF.

This chain uses TRBV19 with TRBJ1-1, with TRBD1 as a possible D gene (6 bases). The V gene lost 6 bases and the J gene lost 0 bases, with 17 bases spanning the gap. This CDR3 spans 16 amino acids. The germline gives CDR1 LNHDA, CDR2 SQIVND (reference sequence). Here the CDR3 reads CASSPRQGLVNTEAFF. Here the CDR3 DNA reads TGTGCCAGTAGCCCCAGGCAGGGGCTAGTGAACACTGAAGCTTTCTTT.

The CDR3 nucleotides read TGTGCCAGCAGTGAGACAGGGGGTCAGCCCCAGCATTTT. It is translated as CASSETGGQPQHF. The chain carries TRBV28 and TRBJ1-5; TRBD1 matches 9 bases. This CDR3 contains 13 residues. CDR1 and CDR2 (germline): MDHEN, SYDVKM. The J segment lost 6 bases and the V segment lost 5 bases, leaving 2 bases of the junction unmatched.